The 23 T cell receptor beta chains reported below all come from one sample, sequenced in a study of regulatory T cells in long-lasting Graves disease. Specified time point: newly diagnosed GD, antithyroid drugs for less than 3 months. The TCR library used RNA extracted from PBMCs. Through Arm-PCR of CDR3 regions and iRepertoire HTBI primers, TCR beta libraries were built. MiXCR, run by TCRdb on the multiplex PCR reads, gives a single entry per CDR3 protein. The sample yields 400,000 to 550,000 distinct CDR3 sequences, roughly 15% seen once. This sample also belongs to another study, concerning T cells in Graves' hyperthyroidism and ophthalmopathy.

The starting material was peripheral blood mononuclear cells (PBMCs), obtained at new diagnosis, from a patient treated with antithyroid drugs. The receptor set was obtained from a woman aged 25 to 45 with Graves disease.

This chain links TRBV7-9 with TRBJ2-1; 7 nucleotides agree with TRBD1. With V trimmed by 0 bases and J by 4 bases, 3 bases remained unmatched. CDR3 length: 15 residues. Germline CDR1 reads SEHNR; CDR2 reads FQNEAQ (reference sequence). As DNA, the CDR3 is TGTGCCAGCAGCTTAGCACAGGGGTTGTACAATGAGCAGTTCTTC. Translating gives CASSLAQGLYNEQFF.

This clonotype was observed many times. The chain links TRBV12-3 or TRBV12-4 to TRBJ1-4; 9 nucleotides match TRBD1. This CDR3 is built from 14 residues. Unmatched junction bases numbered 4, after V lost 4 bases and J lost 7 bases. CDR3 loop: CASSWGQGGEKLFF. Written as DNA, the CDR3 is TGTGCCAGCAGTTGGGGACAGGGAGGTGAAAAACTGTTTTTT.

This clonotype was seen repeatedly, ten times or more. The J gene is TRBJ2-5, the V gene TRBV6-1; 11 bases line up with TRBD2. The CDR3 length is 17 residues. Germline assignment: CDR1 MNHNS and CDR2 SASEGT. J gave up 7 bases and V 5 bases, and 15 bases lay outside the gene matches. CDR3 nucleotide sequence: TGTGCCAGCAGTACCAGAGGTAGCGGGAGGGCTTCCGGGACCCAGTACTTC. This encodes CASSTRGSGRASGTQYF.

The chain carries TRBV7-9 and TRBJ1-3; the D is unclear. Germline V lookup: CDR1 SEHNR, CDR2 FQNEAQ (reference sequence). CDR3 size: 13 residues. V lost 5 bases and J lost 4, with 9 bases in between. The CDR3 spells CASSQIQGNTIYF. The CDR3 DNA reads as TGTGCCAGCAGCCAAATACAGGGAAACACCATATATTTT.

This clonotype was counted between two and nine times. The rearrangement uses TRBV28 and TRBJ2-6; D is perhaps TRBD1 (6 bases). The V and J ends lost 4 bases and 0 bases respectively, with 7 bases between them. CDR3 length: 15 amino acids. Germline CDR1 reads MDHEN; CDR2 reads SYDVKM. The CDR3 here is CASSYRVSGANVLTF. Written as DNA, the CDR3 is TGTGCCAGCAGTTACAGGGTCTCTGGGGCCAACGTCCTGACTTTC.

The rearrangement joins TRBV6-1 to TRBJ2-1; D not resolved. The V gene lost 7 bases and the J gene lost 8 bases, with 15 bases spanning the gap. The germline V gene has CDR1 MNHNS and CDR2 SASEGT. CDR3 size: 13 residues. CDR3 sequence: CASTQVATHEQFF. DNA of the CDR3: TGTGCCAGCACCCAAGTAGCTACCCATGAGCAGTTCTTC.

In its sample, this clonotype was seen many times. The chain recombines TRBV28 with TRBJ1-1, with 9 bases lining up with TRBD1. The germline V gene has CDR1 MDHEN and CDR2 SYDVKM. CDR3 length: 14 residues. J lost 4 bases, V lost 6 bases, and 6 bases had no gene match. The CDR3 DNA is TGTGCCAGCAGAGAGGGACAGGGAGTCACTGAAGCTTTCTTT. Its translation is CASREGQGVTEAFF.

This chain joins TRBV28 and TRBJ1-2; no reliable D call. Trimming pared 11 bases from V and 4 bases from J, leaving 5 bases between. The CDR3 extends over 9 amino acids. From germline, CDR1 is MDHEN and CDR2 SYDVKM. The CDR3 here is CALIYGYTF. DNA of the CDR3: TGTGCCCTCATCTATGGCTACACCTTC.

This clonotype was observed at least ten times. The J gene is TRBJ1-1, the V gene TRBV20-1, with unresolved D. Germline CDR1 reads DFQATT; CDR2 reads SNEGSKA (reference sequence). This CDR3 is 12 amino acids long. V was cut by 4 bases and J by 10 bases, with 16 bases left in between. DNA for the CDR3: TGCAGTGCTACGGGCTCCGCCACGGGAGCTTTCTTT. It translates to CSATGSATGAFF.

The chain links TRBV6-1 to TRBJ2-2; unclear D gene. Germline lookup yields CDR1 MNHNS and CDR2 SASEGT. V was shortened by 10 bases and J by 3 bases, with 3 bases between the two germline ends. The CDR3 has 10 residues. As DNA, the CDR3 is TGTGCCACCTACACCGGGGAGCTGTTTTTT. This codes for CATYTGELFF.

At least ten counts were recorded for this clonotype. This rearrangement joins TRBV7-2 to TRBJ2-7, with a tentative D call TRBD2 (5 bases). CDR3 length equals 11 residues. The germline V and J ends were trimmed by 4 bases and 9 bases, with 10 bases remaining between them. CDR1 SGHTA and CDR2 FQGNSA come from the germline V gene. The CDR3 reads CASSSDYLQYF. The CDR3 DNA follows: TGTGCCAGCAGCTCCGACTATTTGCAGTACTTC.

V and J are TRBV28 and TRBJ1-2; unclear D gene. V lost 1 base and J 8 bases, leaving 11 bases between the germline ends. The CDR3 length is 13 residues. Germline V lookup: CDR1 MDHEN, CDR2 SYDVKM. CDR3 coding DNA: TGTGCCAGCAGTTTATTCTCGGCGGGCGGCTACACCTTC. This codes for CASSLFSAGGYTF.

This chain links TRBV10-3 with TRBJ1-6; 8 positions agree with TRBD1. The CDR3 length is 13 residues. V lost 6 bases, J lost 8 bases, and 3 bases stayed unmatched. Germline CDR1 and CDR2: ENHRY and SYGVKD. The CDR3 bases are TGTGCCATCAGGGACAGGGCTGATTCACCCCTCCACTTT. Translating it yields CAIRDRADSPLHF.

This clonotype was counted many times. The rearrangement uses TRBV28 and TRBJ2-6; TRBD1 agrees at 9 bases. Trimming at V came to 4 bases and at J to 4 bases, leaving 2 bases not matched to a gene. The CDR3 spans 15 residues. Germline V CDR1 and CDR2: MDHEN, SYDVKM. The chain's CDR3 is CASSWDRVGANVLTF. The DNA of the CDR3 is TGTGCCAGCAGTTGGGACAGGGTCGGGGCCAACGTCCTGACTTTC.

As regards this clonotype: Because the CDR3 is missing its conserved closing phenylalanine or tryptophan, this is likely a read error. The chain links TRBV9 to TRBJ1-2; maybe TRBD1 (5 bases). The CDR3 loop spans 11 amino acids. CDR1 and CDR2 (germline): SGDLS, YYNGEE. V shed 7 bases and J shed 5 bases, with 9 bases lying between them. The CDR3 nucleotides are TGTGCCAGCCGCGCAGGGTATGGCTACACCCTC. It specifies CASRAGYGYTL.

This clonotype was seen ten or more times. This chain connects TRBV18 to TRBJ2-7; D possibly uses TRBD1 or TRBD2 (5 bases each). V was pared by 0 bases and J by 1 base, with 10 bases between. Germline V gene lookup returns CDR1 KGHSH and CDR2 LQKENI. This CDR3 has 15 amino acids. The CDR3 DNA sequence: TGTGCCAGCTCACCACCGGGACCGGTGTCCTACGAGCAGTACTTC. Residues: CASSPPGPVSYEQYF.

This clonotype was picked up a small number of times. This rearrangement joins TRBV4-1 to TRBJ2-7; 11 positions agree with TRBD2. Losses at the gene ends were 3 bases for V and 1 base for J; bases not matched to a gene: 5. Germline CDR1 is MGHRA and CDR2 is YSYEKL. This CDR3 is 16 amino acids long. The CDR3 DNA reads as TGCGCCAGCAGCCACCCGGGGACTAGCGGTTCCTACGAGCAGTACTTC. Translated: CASSHPGTSGSYEQYF.

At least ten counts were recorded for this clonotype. The CDR3 DNA sequence: TGTGCCTGGAGTGTAGGAGCCTCCTACAATGAGCAGTTCTTC. It codes for CAWSVGASYNEQFF. The V and J genes are TRBV30 and TRBJ2-1; D is ambiguous. V lost 0 bases, J lost 0 bases, and 6 bases lay in between. CDR1 is GTSNPN, CDR2 SVGIG, per germline (reference sequence). The CDR3 length is 14 residues.

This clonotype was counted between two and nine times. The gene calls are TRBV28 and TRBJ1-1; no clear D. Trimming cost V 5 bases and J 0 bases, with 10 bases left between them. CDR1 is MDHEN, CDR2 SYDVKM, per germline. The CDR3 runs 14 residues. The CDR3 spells CASSPTALNTEAFF. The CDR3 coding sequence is TGTGCCAGCAGTCCAACAGCCTTGAACACTGAAGCTTTCTTT. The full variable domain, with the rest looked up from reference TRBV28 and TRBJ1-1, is DVKVTQSSRYLVKRTGEKVFLECVQDMDHENMFWYRQDPGLGLRLIYFSYDVKMKEKGDIPEGYSVSREKKERFSLILESASTNQTSMYLCASSPTALNTEAFFGQGTRLTVV.

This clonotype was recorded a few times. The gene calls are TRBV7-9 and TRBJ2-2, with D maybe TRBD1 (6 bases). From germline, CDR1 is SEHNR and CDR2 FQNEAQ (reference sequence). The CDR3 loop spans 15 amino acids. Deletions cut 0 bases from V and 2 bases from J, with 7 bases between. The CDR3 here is CASSLAGQNTGELFF. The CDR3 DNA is TGTGCCAGCAGCTTAGCGGGACAAAACACCGGGGAGCTGTTTTTT.

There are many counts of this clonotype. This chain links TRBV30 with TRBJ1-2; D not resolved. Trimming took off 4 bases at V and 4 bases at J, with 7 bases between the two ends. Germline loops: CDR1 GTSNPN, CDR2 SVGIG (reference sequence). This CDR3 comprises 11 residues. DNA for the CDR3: TGTGCCTGGAAGCCTGGCTATGGCTACACCTTC. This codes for CAWKPGYGYTF.

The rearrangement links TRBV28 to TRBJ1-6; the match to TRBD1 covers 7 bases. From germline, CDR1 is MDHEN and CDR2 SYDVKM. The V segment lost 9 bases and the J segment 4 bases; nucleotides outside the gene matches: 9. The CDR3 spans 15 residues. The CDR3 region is CASLTGRVYNSPLHF. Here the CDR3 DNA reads TGTGCCAGTTTGACAGGGCGGGTTTATAATTCACCCCTCCACTTT.

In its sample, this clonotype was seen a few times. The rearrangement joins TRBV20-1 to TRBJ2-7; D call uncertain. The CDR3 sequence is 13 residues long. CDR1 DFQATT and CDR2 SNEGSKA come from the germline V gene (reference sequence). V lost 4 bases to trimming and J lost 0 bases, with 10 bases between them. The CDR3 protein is CSAIPQSSYEQYF. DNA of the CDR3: TGCAGTGCTATACCCCAGAGCTCCTACGAGCAGTACTTC.